This T cell receptor (beta chain) derives from a study of blood T cell repertoires in COVID-19. Study-wide context: Collection of acute and convalescent COVID-19 samples took place in the United States, Italy and Spain. The analysed material was cDNA or gDNA that came from T cells, B-cell-depleted T cells, or PBMCs.

A Seattle source enrolled patients during active infection and followed them longitudinally. This CDR3 spans 15 amino acids. V lost 5 bases and J lost 6, with 14 bases in between. Germline assignment: CDR1 SGHAT and CDR2 FQNNGV. Under the authors' procedure: By means of reference gene primer amplification, nucleated cell counts were estimated. Sequenced by immunoSEQ multiplex PCR; TCRdb stores in-frame clones only, minus some. Clone size and V and J calls were adopted from that table, with D and trimming inferred from the DNA. The repertoire includes 90,000 or so clones, about 83% of them detected once, and about 18% sits in the top ten.

The sequenced material came from peripheral blood. This chain connects TRBV11-2 to TRBJ1-6; no clear D. The receptor comes from a woman in her sixties with COVID-19, enrolled during active disease. The CDR3 nucleotides read TGTGCCAGCAGCCTAGGGAGGAGATCTAATTCACCCCTCCACTTT. It translates to CASSLGRRSNSPLHF.